Listed below are T cell receptor beta chains from one sample, sequenced in a study of CD8 T cells in ankylosing spondylitis. In TCRdb, the 5' RACE reads were re-called with MiXCR into one record per CDR3 protein. The sample has just under 550,000 distinct CDR3 sequences, roughly 12% seen once; the top ten hold nearly 7%. The sample was blood, either unsorted or a sorted T cell fraction (not recorded which). The receptors originated from a male donor with ankylosing spondylitis. Each CDR3 is given with its conserved first and last residue. D genes are given only for firm matches. Rows may omit the clone size; those that give it use once, few, many or a size class.

V gene	D gene	clone size	J gene	CDR3 DNA	CDR3 protein
TRBV20-1	NA	many	TRBJ1-4	TGCAGTGCTAGATCACCCTCTGGAGCTAATGAAAAACTGTTTTTT	CSARSPSGANEKLFF
TRBV5-1	NA	few	TRBJ2-7	TGCGCCAGCAGCTTGGCCCCGGGGTCGACCTACGAGCAGTACTTC	CASSLAPGSTYEQYF
TRBV5-1	NA	many	TRBJ2-1	TGCGCCAGCAGCAGGGACTTCAATGAGCAGTTCTTC	CASSRDFNEQFF
TRBV4-1	NA	few	TRBJ2-1	TGCGCCAGCAGCCGTAGATTCGACGGGGGCTCCTACAATGAGCAGTTCTTC	CASSRRFDGGSYNEQFF
TRBV15	NA	NA	TRBJ2-1	TGTGCCACCAGCAGAGCCCGGGACTTACTTTCCGGGGGTGAGCAGTTCTTC	CATSRARDLLSGGEQFF
TRBV6-5	NA	NA	TRBJ1-4	TGTGCCAGCAGTTACTCGAGGGGACACGATGAAAAACTGTTTTTT	CASSYSRGHDEKLFF
TRBV11-2	NA	NA	TRBJ1-1	TGTGCCAGCAGCTCCACGGGGAATTCGAACACTGAAGCTTTCTTT	CASSSTGNSNTEAFF
TRBV5-4	TRBD1	few	TRBJ2-1	TGTGCCAGCAAGACAGGGGGAGGGACCTCCTACAATGAGCAGTTCTTC	CASKTGGGTSYNEQFF
TRBV20-1	NA	many	TRBJ2-7	TGCAGTGGGAAGCGGAGGATCTCCTACGAGCAGTACTTC	CSGKRRISYEQYF
TRBV5-1	NA	NA	TRBJ1-1	TGCGCCAGCAGCTTCTCAGCCGGGAACACTGAAGCTTTCTTT	CASSFSAGNTEAFF
TRBV5-1	NA	NA	TRBJ2-7	TGCGCCAGCAGCTTGGATTCTCGCTACGAGCAGTACTTC	CASSLDSRYEQYF
TRBV20-1	NA	NA	TRBJ1-2	TGCAGTGCTGCCACCTTCGAGCGGGGAACTAACTATGGCTACACCTTC	CSAATFERGTNYGYTF
TRBV7-2	TRBD1	many	TRBJ2-2	TGTGCCAGCAGCTTCCACAGGGGAAACACCGGGGAGCTGTTTTTT	CASSFHRGNTGELFF
TRBV15	TRBD1	few	TRBJ1-5	TGTGCCACCTCGACAGGGTATAGCATTCAGCCCCAGCATTTT	CATSTGYSIQPQHF
TRBV6-1	TRBD2	NA	TRBJ2-1	TGTGCCAGCAGGCCGGGACTAGAAGGATTCCTCTTC	CASRPGLEGFLF
TRBV20-1	NA	many	TRBJ1-1	TGCAGTGCAGACCAGGGAGGAACTGAAGCTTTCTTT	CSADQGGTEAFF
TRBV5-5	TRBD2	NA	TRBJ2-1	TGTGCCAGCAGCTTAAAATATTGGACTAGCGGTTCCTACAATGAGCAGTTCTTC	CASSLKYWTSGSYNEQFF
TRBV20-1	NA	NA	TRBJ1-5	TGCAGTGCTCGACAGGCGGGTCAGCCCCAGCATTTT	CSARQAGQPQHF
TRBV29-1	NA	NA	TRBJ1-2	TGCAGCGCAACCACTGGAGGTCGCGGCTACACCTTC	CSATTGGRGYTF
TRBV21-1	NA	few	TRBJ1-2	TGTGCCAGCAGCCCATATCTGGGACAGAAGGGTAACCTAACCTATGGCTACACCTTC	CASSPYLGQKGNLTYGYTF
TRBV7-2	NA	NA	TRBJ1-5	TGTGCCAGCAGCCGGGACCTTCTCGGACCCCAGCATTTT	CASSRDLLGPQHF
TRBV11-2	TRBD1	few	TRBJ1-3	TGTGCCAGCAGCTTAGGTGGGACAGACGGAAACACCATATATTTT	CASSLGGTDGNTIYF
TRBV20-1	TRBD1	NA	TRBJ2-7	TGCAGTGCTAGGGACAGGGATCCCTACGAGCAGTACTTC	CSARDRDPYEQYF
TRBV12-3/TRBV12-4	NA	many	TRBJ1-3	TGTGCCAGCAGCCGACAGGACCCAAGGGGTGGAAACACCATATATTTT	CASSRQDPRGGNTIYF
TRBV7-9	NA	many	TRBJ1-2	TGTGCCAGCAGCCCCGGGGCGCCCGGCTACACCTTC	CASSPGAPGYTF
TRBV27	NA	NA	TRBJ1-3	TGTGCCAGCAGCGGCTCTGGAAACACCATATATTTT	CASSGSGNTIYF
TRBV2	NA	NA	TRBJ2-7	TGTGCCAGCACCCCTGGGGGGCCGTCCTACGAGCAGTACTTC	CASTPGGPSYEQYF
TRBV20-1	NA	NA	TRBJ2-1	TGCAGTGCTAGAAGGAGTCGTGTAGGCTACAATGAGCAGTTCTTC	CSARRSRVGYNEQFF
TRBV10-3	NA	NA	TRBJ2-1	TGTGCCATCAGTGTGGGCAGGGGCGATGAGCAGTTCTTC	CAISVGRGDEQFF
TRBV15	NA	few	TRBJ1-2	TGTGCCACCAGCAGAGATGGGGGCAGCTACTATGGCTACACCTTC	CATSRDGGSYYGYTF
TRBV9	NA	NA	TRBJ1-6	TGTGCCAGCAGCTCCCCCCGGGGGGACTCCTATAATTCACCCCTCCACTTT	CASSSPRGDSYNSPLHF
TRBV27	NA	few	TRBJ2-2	TGTGCCAGCAGTGCCGGGACAGGCCTCCCGGGGGGGACCGGGGAGCTGTTTTTT	CASSAGTGLPGGTGELFF
TRBV14	NA	NA	TRBJ2-1	TGTGCCAGCAGCCCCCTCGGACAGCCCTCCTACAATGAGCAGTTCTTC	CASSPLGQPSYNEQFF
TRBV6-2/TRBV6-3	TRBD1	NA	TRBJ2-5	TGTGCCAGCAGTTACATCAGGGGGCTTGTAGAAGAGACCCAGTACTTC	CASSYIRGLVEETQYF
TRBV4-2	NA	NA	TRBJ2-7	TGTGCCAGCAGCCCCTCGGGCGGGATCAGCTCCTACGAGCAGTACTTC	CASSPSGGISSYEQYF
TRBV20-1	NA	few	TRBJ2-5	TGCAGTGCTAGAGTCCCGGGGCCCGATCAAGAGACCCAGTACTTC	CSARVPGPDQETQYF
TRBV9	TRBD1	NA	TRBJ2-5	TGTGCCAGCAGCGTTACAGGGGCCCAAGAGACCCAGTACTTC	CASSVTGAQETQYF
TRBV7-9	NA	NA	TRBJ1-4	TGTGCCAGCAGCACATGGACAGCTGGGAATGAAAAACTGTTTTTT	CASSTWTAGNEKLFF
TRBV7-9	TRBD2	NA	TRBJ2-3	TGTGCCAGCAGCTTAGAGGGCGGGAGCCCAGATACGCAGTATTTT	CASSLEGGSPDTQYF
TRBV18	TRBD2	few	TRBJ2-2	TGTGCCAGCTCACCACCGAGGACTAGCGGAGCGAACACCGGGGAGCTGTTTTTT	CASSPPRTSGANTGELFF
TRBV25-1	TRBD2	NA	TRBJ2-1	TGTGCCAGCAGTGAAGGGCCGGGACTAGCGGCCTACAATGAGCAGTTCTTC	CASSEGPGLAAYNEQFF
TRBV5-1	TRBD2	few	TRBJ2-1	TGCGCCAGCAGCTTGGAGTTTGGTAGCGGGAGAAACGAGCAGTTCTTC	CASSLEFGSGRNEQFF
TRBV6-5	NA	many	TRBJ2-1	TGTGCCAGCAGTTACGGTAGGGCTTACAATGAGCAGTTCTTC	CASSYGRAYNEQFF
TRBV5-6	TRBD1	NA	TRBJ1-5	TGTGCCAGCAGCTTGCAGGACAGGGTCGCTCAGCCCCAGCATTTT	CASSLQDRVAQPQHF
TRBV11-3	NA	many	TRBJ2-4	TGTGCCAGCAGCCCAGGGGCTTCGATGGGAAACATTCAGTACTTC	CASSPGASMGNIQYF
TRBV29-1	TRBD2	NA	TRBJ2-3	TGCAGCGTTGAACGGGGGGGGCGTACAGATACGCAGTATTTT	CSVERGGRTDTQYF